This record looks at one T cell receptor (beta chain) sequence and its context. Its antigen remains unidentified. The sample originates from a study of cytotoxic CD8 clonotypes in ibrutinib-treated CLL. Study information: When averaged across all of the samples, the counts came to 255,043 productive templates and tens of thousands of productive rearrangements.

Study findings and constraints: Rising at ibrutinib response, clonality subsequently fell back toward baseline at progression. Baseline-level clonality went beyond age-matched healthy donors and moved in step with circulating CD8+ T-cell counts.

Here immunoSEQ multiplex PCR was the method, and the copy in TCRdb shows in-frame clones only, minus some. Here the sample spans 55,000 to 85,000 clones, approximately 90% being singletons. The length of the CDR3 is 15 residues. The V gene lost 4 bases and the J gene lost 8 bases, with 21 bases spanning the gap. Germline V gives CDR1 SGHTS, CDR2 YDEGEE. The sequencing used PBMCs, collected after 12 months of ibrutinib treatment. This clonotype was obtained from a human donor with chronic lymphocytic leukemia. The chain is built from TRBV5-8 and TRBJ1-2, with a tentative D call TRBD1 (6 bases). CDR3 sequence (DNA): TGTGCCAGCAGCCGAACCTACCAGGGGATTGGGGGCTACACCTTC. This codes for CASSRTYQGIGGYTF.